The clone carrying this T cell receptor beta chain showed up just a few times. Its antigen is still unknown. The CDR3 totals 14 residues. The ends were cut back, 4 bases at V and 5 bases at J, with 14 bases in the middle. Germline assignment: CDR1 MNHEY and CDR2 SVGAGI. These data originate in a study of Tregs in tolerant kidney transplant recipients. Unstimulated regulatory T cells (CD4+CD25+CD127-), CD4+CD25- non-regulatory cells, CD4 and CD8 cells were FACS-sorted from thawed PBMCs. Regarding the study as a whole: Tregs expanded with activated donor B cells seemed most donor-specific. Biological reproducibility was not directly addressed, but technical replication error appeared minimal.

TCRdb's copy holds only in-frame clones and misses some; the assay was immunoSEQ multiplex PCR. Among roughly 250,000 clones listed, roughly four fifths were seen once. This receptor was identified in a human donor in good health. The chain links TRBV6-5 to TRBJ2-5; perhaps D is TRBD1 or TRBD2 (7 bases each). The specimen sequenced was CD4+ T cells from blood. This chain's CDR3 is CASSSRQGGETQYF. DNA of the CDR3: TGTGCCAGCAGTTCCCGACAGGGAGGGGAGACCCAGTACTTC.